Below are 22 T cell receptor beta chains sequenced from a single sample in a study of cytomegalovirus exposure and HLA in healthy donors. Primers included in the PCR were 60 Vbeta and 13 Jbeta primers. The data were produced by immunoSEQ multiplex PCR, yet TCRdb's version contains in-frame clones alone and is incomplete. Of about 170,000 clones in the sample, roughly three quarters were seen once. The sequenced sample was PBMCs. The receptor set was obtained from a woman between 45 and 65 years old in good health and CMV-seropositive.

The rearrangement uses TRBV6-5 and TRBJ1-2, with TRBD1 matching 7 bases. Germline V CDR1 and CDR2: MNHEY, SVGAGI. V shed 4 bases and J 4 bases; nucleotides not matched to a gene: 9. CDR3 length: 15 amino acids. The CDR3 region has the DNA TGTGCCAGCAGTTCCCCAGGGGGTAAGCGCTATGGCTACACCTTC. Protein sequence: CASSSPGGKRYGYTF.

This CDR3 is CASSLGEMYGTEAFF. Written as DNA, the CDR3 is TGCGCCAGCAGCTTGGGGGAGATGTATGGCACTGAAGCTTTCTTT. This chain uses TRBV5-1 with TRBJ1-1, with D unclear. There are 15 residues in the CDR3. V lost 0 bases and J lost 4, with 13 bases in between. Per germline, CDR1 SGHRS and CDR2 YFSETQ.

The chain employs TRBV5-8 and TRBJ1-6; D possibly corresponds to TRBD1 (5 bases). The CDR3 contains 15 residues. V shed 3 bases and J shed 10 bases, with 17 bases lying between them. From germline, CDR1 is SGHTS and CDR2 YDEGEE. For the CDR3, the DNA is TGTGCCAGCAGCTCCCTACGAGGGACTGGATCACCCCTCCACTTT. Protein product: CASSSLRGTGSPLHF.

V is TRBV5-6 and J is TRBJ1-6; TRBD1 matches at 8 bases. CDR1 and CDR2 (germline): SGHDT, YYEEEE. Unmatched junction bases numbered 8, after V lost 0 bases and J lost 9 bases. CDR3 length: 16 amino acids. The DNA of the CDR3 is TGTGCCAGCAGCTTGGGAGGGACAGGCAAGAGTTCACCCCTCCACTTT. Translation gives CASSLGGTGKSSPLHF.

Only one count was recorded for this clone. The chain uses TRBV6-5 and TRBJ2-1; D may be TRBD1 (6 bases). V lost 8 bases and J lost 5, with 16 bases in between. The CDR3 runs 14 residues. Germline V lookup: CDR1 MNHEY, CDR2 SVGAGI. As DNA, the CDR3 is TGTGCCAGCCGGAGCAGGGGCGGTAACAATGAGCAGTTCTTC. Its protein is CASRSRGGNNEQFF.

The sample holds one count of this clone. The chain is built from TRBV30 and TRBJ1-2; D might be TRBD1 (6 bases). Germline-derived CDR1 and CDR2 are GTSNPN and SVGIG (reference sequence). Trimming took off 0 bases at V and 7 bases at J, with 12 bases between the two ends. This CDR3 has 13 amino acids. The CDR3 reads CAWSVGLGGGYTF. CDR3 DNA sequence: TGTGCCTGGAGTGTAGGGCTAGGGGGTGGCTACACCTTC.

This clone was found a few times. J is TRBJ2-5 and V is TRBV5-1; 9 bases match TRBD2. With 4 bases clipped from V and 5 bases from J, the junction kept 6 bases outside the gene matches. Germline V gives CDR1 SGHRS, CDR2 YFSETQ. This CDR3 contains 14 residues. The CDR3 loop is CASSLGTSPETQYF. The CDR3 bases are TGCGCCAGCAGCCTGGGGACTAGCCCCGAGACCCAGTACTTC.

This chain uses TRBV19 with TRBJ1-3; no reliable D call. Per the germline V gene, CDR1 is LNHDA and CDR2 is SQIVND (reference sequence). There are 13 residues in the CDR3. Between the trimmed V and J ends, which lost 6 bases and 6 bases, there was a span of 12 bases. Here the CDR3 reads CASRPTIINTIYF. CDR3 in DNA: TGTGCCAGTAGACCGACAATTATAAACACCATATATTTT.

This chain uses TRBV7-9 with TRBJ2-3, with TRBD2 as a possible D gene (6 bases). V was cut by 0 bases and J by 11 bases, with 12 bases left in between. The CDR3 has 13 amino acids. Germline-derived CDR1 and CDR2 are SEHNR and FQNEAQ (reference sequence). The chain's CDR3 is CASSLAPGAGQYF. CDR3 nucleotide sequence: TGTGCCAGCAGCTTAGCTCCGGGAGCGGGGCAGTATTTT.

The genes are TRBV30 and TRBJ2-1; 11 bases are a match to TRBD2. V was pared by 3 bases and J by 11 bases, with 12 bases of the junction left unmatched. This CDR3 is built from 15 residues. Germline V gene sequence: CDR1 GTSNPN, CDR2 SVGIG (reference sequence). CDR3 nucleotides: TGTGCCTGGAGGCGGGATAGCGGGGGGGTCTATCAGCAGTTCTTC. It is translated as CAWRRDSGGVYQQFF.

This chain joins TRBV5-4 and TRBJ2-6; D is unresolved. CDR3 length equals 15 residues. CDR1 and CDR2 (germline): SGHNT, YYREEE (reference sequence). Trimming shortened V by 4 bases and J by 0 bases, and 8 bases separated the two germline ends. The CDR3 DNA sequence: TGTGCCAGCAGCCTTCTTAGCTCTGGGGCCAACGTCCTGACTTTC. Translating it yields CASSLLSSGANVLTF.

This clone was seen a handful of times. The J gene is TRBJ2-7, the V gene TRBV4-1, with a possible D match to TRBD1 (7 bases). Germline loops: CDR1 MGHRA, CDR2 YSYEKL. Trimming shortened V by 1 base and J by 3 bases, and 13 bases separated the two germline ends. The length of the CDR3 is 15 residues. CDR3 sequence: CASSQGGDSFYEQYF. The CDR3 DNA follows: TGCGCCAGCAGCCAAGGGGGGGACAGCTTCTACGAGCAGTACTTC.

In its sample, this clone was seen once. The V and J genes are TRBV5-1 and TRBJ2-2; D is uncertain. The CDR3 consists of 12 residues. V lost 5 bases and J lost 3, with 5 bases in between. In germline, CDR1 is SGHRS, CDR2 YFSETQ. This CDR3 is CASSSDTGELFF. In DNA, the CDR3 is TGCGCCAGCAGTTCTGACACCGGGGAGCTGTTTTTT.

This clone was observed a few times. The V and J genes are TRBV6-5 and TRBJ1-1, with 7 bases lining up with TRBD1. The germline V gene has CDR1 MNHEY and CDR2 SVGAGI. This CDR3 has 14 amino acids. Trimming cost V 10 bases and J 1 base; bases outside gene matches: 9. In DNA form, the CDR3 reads TGTGCCACCATACGACAGGGAGGGAACACTGAAGCTTTCTTT. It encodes CATIRQGGNTEAFF.

The CDR3 nucleotides are TGCGCCAGCAGCCAGAGGCGGGTTAAATATGGCTACACCTTC. Its translation: CASSQRRVKYGYTF. V usage is TRBV4-1 and J usage is TRBJ1-2; unclear D gene. V shed 3 bases and J shed 5 bases, with 13 bases lying between them. Germline CDR1 MGHRA, CDR2 YSYEKL. The CDR3 has 14 residues.

CDR3 nucleotides: TGTGCCAGCAGTGAACCCACTGGAGCGAACACCGGGGAGCTGTTTTTT. Its protein product is CASSEPTGANTGELFF. This chain connects TRBV6-1 to TRBJ2-2, with D unresolved. CDR3 length: 16 residues. V lost 2 bases to trimming and J lost 0 bases, with 10 bases between them. Germline-derived CDR1 and CDR2 are MNHNS and SASEGT.

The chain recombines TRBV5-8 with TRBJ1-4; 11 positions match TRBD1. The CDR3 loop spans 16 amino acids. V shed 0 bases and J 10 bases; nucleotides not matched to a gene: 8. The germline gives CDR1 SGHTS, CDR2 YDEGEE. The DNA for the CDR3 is TGTGCCAGCAGCTTGGCTGGGACAGGGGGATTCGGAAAACTGTTTTTT. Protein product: CASSLAGTGGFGKLFF.

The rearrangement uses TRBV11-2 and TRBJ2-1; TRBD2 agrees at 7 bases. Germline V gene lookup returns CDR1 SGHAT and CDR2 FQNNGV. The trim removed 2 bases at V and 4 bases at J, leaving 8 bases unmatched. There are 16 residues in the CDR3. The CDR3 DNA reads TGTGCCAGCAGCTTATTGGGCACGGGAGGTTACAATGAGCAGTTCTTC. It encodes CASSLLGTGGYNEQFF.

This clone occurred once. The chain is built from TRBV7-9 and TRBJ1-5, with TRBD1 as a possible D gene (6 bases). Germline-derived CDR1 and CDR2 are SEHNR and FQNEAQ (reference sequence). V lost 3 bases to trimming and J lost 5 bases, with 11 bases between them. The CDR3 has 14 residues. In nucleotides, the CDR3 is TGTGCCAGCAGCTTTGGACAGACGGATCAGCCCCAGCATTTT. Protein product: CASSFGQTDQPQHF.

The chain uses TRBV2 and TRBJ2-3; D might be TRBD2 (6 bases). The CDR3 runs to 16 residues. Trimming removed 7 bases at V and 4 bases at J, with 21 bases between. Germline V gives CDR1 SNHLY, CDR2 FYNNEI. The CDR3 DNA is TGTGCCAGCAAATCTTTAGGAGGGCAGGGCCCAGATACGCAGTATTTT. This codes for CASKSLGGQGPDTQYF. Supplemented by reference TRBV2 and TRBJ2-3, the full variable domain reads EPEVTQTPSHQVTQMGQEVILRCVPISNHLYFYWYRQILGQKVEFLVSFYNNEISEKSEIFDDQFSVERPDGSNFTLKIRSTKLEDSAMYFCASKSLGGQGPDTQYFGPGTRLTVL.

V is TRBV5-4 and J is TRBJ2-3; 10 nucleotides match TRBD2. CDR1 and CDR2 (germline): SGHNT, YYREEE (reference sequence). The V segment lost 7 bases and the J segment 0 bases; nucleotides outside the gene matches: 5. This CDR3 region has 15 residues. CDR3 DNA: TGTGCCAGCGAACAGCGGGGGGGTAGCACAGATACGCAGTATTTT. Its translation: CASEQRGGSTDTQYF.

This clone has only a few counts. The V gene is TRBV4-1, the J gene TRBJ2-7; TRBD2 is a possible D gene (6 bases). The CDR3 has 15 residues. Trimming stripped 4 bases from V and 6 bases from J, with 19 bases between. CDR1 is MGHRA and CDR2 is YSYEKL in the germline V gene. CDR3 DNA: TGCGCCAGCAGCCGTGCGGGACCTGCGGGCTCCGAGCAGTACTTC. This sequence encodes CASSRAGPAGSEQYF.